These 5 T cell receptor beta chains came from one sample sequenced in a study of blood T cell repertoires in COVID-19. TCRdb's table, derived via immunoSEQ multiplex PCR, lists solely in-frame clones and lacks some. The data show 150,000 to 200,000 clones, approximately 84% seen once. The sequenced sample was peripheral blood. These receptors all come from a human donor with acute or convalescent COVID-19. The donor label of this sample is uncertain.

This clone occurred a few times. The V call is TRBV4-1, the J call TRBJ2-1; TRBD2 agrees at 12 bases. Germline trimming cut 4 bases from V and 7 bases from J; bases unmatched to any gene: 14. The CDR3 loop spans 18 amino acids. Germline values: CDR1 MGHRA, CDR2 YSYEKL. The CDR3 loop is CASSPLPTSGSNWNEQFF. The DNA of the CDR3 is TGCGCCAGCAGCCCTCTCCCGACTAGCGGGAGTAACTGGAATGAGCAGTTCTTC.

The chain links TRBV2 to TRBJ1-2; D uncertain. Deletions cut 3 bases from V and 3 bases from J, with 11 bases between. This CDR3 has 14 amino acids. The V gene's germline CDR1 is SNHLY and CDR2 FYNNEI. CDR3: CASSDGGIDYGYTF. In DNA form, the CDR3 reads TGTGCCAGCAGTGATGGCGGGATCGACTATGGCTACACCTTC. The complete variable domain, with remaining parts taken from reference TRBV2 and TRBJ1-2, reads EPEVTQTPSHQVTQMGQEVILRCVPISNHLYFYWYRQILGQKVEFLVSFYNNEISEKSEIFDDQFSVERPDGSNFTLKIRSTKLEDSAMYFCASSDGGIDYGYTFGSGTRLTVV.

The V call is TRBV18, the J call TRBJ1-5; 8 nucleotides line up with TRBD1. The CDR3 extends over 16 amino acids. Germline loops: CDR1 KGHSH, CDR2 LQKENI. With 4 bases clipped from V and 4 bases from J, the junction kept 9 bases outside the gene matches. Here the CDR3 DNA reads TGTGCCAGCTCACGGGTCCAGGGGGCTGTTAATCAGCCCCAGCATTTT. Its translation: CASSRVQGAVNQPQHF.

The rearrangement uses TRBV21-1 and TRBJ2-7; the table's D call of TRBD2 was not tested on the DNA. TRBV21-1 is flagged as a pseudogene. The CDR3 has 14 amino acids. CDR3 sequence reads: CASNLAGAWDEQYF. CDR3 DNA sequence: TGTGCCAGCAACTTAGCGGGTGCGTGGGACGAGCAGTACTTC.

This chain links TRBV6-5 with TRBJ1-2; the match to TRBD1 covers 7 bases. CDR1 and CDR2 (germline): MNHEY, SVGAGI. The junction had 6 bases not matched to a gene; V was cut back by 5 bases and J by 3 bases. The CDR3 contains 14 residues. CDR3 sequence: CASSNQQGYYGYTF. The CDR3, as DNA: TGTGCCAGCAGTAACCAACAGGGGTACTATGGCTACACCTTC.